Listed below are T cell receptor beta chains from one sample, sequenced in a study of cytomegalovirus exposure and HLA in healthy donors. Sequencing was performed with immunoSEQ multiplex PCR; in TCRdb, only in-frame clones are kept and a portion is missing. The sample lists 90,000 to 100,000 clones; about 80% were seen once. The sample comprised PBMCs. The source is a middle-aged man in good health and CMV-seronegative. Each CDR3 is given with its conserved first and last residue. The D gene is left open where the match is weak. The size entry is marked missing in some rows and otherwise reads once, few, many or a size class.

CDR3aa: CASSLIRAHLGQPQHF
CDR3nt: TGCGCCAGCAGTTTAATCAGGGCGCACCTGGGTCAGCCCCAGCATTTT
d_gene: .
j_gene: TRBJ1-5
abundance: .
v_gene: TRBV28

CDR3aa: CASRPGQGAGGYGYTF
CDR3nt: TGTGCCAGTAGGCCGGGACAGGGGGCAGGTGGCTATGGCTACACCTTC
d_gene: TRBD1
j_gene: TRBJ1-2
abundance: once
v_gene: TRBV19

CDR3aa: CASSRETAYEQYF
CDR3nt: TGTGCCAGCAGTCGGGAGACAGCCTACGAGCAGTACTTC
d_gene: .
j_gene: TRBJ2-7
abundance: .
v_gene: TRBV9

CDR3aa: CASSLGQDNSPLHF
CDR3nt: TGTGCCAGCAGCCTGGGACAAGATAATTCACCCCTCCACTTT
d_gene: .
j_gene: TRBJ1-6
abundance: .
v_gene: TRBV11-2

CDR3aa: CASRPTYEQYF
CDR3nt: TGCGCCAGCAGGCCCACCTACGAGCAGTACTTC
d_gene: .
j_gene: TRBJ2-7
abundance: .
v_gene: TRBV5-1

CDR3aa: CASRSLTVNTGELFF
CDR3nt: TGTGCCAGCAGGTCACTTACGGTGAACACCGGGGAGCTGTTTTTT
d_gene: .
j_gene: TRBJ2-2
abundance: .
v_gene: TRBV28

CDR3aa: CASSSGEAQYF
CDR3nt: TGTGCCAGCAGCTCTGGGGAGGCCCAGTACTTC
d_gene: .
j_gene: TRBJ2-5
abundance: once
v_gene: TRBV7-2

CDR3aa: CASSRGGEQNTEAFF
CDR3nt: TGTGCCAGCAGCCGCGGGGGAGAACAGAACACTGAAGCTTTCTTT
d_gene: .
j_gene: TRBJ1-1
abundance: .
v_gene: TRBV28

CDR3aa: CASSEWIEANTGELFF
CDR3nt: TGTGCCAGCAGTGAATGGATTGAGGCGAACACCGGGGAGCTGTTTTTT
d_gene: .
j_gene: TRBJ2-2
abundance: .
v_gene: TRBV6-1

CDR3aa: CASSSTTGGEAFF
CDR3nt: TGTGCCAGCAGTTCAACTACAGGGGGTGAAGCTTTCTTT
d_gene: TRBD1
j_gene: TRBJ1-1
abundance: .
v_gene: TRBV6-5

CDR3aa: CASSQGGGAKNIQYF
CDR3nt: TGTGCCAGCAGCCAAGGGGGGGGAGCCAAAAACATTCAGTACTTC
d_gene: TRBD2
j_gene: TRBJ2-4
abundance: few
v_gene: TRBV14

CDR3aa: CASSPWTSLNEQFF
CDR3nt: TGTGCCAGCAGTCCGTGGACAAGCCTCAATGAGCAGTTCTTC
d_gene: .
j_gene: TRBJ2-1
abundance: .
v_gene: TRBV28

CDR3aa: CASSQVTAGEETQYF
CDR3nt: TGCGCCAGCAGCCAAGTAACAGCGGGGGAAGAGACCCAGTACTTC
d_gene: TRBD2
j_gene: TRBJ2-5
abundance: .
v_gene: TRBV4-1

CDR3aa: CASSYSSYNSPLHF
CDR3nt: TGTGCCAGCAGTTATAGCTCCTATAATTCACCCCTCCACTTT
d_gene: .
j_gene: TRBJ1-6
abundance: .
v_gene: TRBV27

CDR3aa: CASTPGTGRVDEQYF
CDR3nt: TGTGCCAGTACACCCGGGACAGGGAGGGTGGACGAGCAGTACTTC
d_gene: TRBD1
j_gene: TRBJ2-7
abundance: .
v_gene: TRBV19

CDR3aa: CAGGRGQSGANVLTF
CDR3nt: TGTGCCGGGGGCAGGGGGCAGTCTGGGGCCAACGTCCTGACTTTC
d_gene: TRBD1
j_gene: TRBJ2-6
abundance: few
v_gene: TRBV6-5